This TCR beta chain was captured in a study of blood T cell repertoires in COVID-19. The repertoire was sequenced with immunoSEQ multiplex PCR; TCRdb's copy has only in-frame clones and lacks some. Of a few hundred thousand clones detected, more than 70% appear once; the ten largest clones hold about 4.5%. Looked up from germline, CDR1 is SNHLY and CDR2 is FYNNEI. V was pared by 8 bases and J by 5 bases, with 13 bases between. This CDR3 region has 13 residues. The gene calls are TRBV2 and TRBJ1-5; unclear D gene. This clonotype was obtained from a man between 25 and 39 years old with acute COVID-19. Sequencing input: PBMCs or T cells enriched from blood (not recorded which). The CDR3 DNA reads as TGTGCCAGCTGTTTCTCCGGGGATCAGCCCCAGCATTTT. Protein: CASCFSGDQPQHF.